The 5 T cell receptor beta chains in this list originate from one sample, sequenced in a study of monozygotic twins with inflammatory bowel disease. TCRdb reanalyzed the 5' RACE reads and collapses them to one entry per CDR3 protein, without DNA. The sample totals over 200,000 distinct CDR3 sequences; its top ten clones hold 1.5% to 2%. Sample: blood. These receptors all come from a human donor with ulcerative colitis or Crohn's disease, or a healthy co-twin of an affected twin (not recorded which).

The V and J genes are TRBV7-2 and TRBJ2-3; TCRdb outputs TRBD2, but without DNA this stays unchecked. Germline-derived CDR1 and CDR2 are SGHTA and FQGNSA. This CDR3 is 15 amino acids long. The CDR3 spells CASSLVAGGRDTQYF. Supplemented by reference TRBV7-2 and TRBJ2-3, the full variable domain reads GAGVSQSPSNKVTEKGKDVELRCDPISGHTALYWYRQSLGQGLEFLIYFQGNSAPDKSGLPSDRFSAERTGGSVSTLTIQRTQQEDSAVYLCASSLVAGGRDTQYFGPGTRLTVL.

This clonotype is medium-sized by frequency. This rearrangement joins TRBV20-1 to TRBJ2-3; lacking DNA, the TRBD1 call made by TCRdb goes unchecked. CDR3 length: 14 residues. Germline V gene lookup returns CDR1 DFQATT and CDR2 SNEGSKA (reference sequence). This CDR3 reads CSASRAGFTDTQYF.

V gene TRBV5-1 combines with J gene TRBJ2-3; lacking DNA, the TRBD2 call made by TCRdb goes unchecked. The CDR3 runs 16 residues. Germline V CDR1 and CDR2: SGHRS, YFSETQ. CDR3 amino acids: CASSLAGTSTSDTQYF.

The V call is TRBV6-1, the J call TRBJ2-3; with no DNA, the TCRdb D assignment of TRBD2 cannot be verified. Germline-derived CDR1 and CDR2 are MNHNS and SASEGT. CDR3 size: 16 residues. CDR3 in amino acids: CASTPVERGATDTQYF.

The CDR3 sequence is CARSFTGDNAPLPPFF. J is TRBJ2-1 and V is TRBV5-3; TCRdb reports TRBD1, a call that lacks DNA to check it against. TRBV5-3 is an ORF; its function is uncertain. The CDR3 covers 16 residues.